This TCR beta chain emerged from a study of blood T cell repertoires in COVID-19. At the level of the study: Samples of COVID-19 (acute and convalescent) were obtained from the United States, Italy and Spain. The cDNA or gDNA used as material had been derived from T cells, B-cell-depleted T cells, or PBMCs.

Original processing methods: Estimation of nucleated cell counts relied on the amplification of reference gene primers. Clones were read by immunoSEQ multiplex PCR, and TCRdb kept only the in-frame ones, dropping some. V, J and clone size derive from that table, while D and trimming were established from the DNA sequence. The top ten hold about 3.5% of the sample, which has about 130,000 clones, around nine tenths seen once. Germline loops: CDR1 SGHNT, CDR2 YYREEE (reference sequence). V gave up 1 base and J gave up 4 bases, with 8 bases separating them. The CDR3 runs 14 residues. The receptor was isolated from a man aged 50-60 years with active COVID-19. J is TRBJ1-4 and V is TRBV5-4, with D possibly being TRBD1 (6 bases). Material for sequencing was peripheral blood. The CDR3 nucleotides are TGTGCCAGCAGCTTGCAGGACAGTAATGAAAAACTGTTTTTT. This sequence encodes CASSLQDSNEKLFF.